This TCR beta chain was recorded in a study of graft-versus-host responses after intestinal transplantation. Across the whole study: Following induction with anti-thymocyte globulin, all recipients were given tacrolimus and steroids for two to three years.

Germline V gene lookup returns CDR1 LNHNV and CDR2 YYDKDF (reference sequence). The V and J ends lost 0 bases and 8 bases respectively, with 16 bases between them. CDR3 length: 16 amino acids. Repertoires were generated with immunoSEQ multiplex PCR, while TCRdb's copy carries only in-frame clones and drops some. The data show under 20,000 clones, over 35% seen once. The gene calls are TRBV15 and TRBJ1-4; D not certain. This clonotype originated in a human patient who received an intestinal transplant. Material: alloreactive CD4+ T cells from a mixed lymphocyte reaction culture, obtained before intestinal transplant. Specified subset: CFSE-low proliferating T cells sorted from roughly 6-day pre-transplant mixed lymphocyte reaction (GvH or HvG direction). CDR3: CATSRDIRFLGEKLFF. In DNA, the CDR3 is TGTGCCACCAGCAGAGATATCAGGTTCCTGGGGGAAAAACTGTTTTTT.